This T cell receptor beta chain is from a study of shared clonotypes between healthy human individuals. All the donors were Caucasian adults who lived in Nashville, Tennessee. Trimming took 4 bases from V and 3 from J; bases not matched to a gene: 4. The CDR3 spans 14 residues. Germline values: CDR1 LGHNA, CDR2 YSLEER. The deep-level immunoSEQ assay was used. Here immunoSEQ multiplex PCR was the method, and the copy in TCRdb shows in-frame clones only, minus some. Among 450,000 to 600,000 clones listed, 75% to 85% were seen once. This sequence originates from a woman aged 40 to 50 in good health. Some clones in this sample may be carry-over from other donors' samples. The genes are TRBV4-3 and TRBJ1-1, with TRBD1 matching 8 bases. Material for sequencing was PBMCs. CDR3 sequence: CASSPWTGYTEAFF. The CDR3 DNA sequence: TGCGCCAGCAGCCCCTGGACAGGGTACACTGAAGCTTTCTTT.